A single sample is the source of the 23 T cell receptor beta chains below, sequenced in a study of immune evolution from preneoplasia to lung adenocarcinoma. Produced via immunoSEQ multiplex PCR; TCRdb's table is partial and in-frame only. The sample includes 4,000 to 4,500 clones, roughly 90% of them seen just once. Sequenced input: FFPE minimally invasive lung adenocarcinoma tissue. These TCRs come from a donor of 70 years or more with lung adenocarcinoma.

The CDR3 DNA reads as TGCGCCAGCAGCCTTAAGACAGGGCCCTACGAGCAGTACTTC. Residues: CASSLKTGPYEQYF. The J gene is TRBJ2-7, the V gene TRBV4-1; 7 nucleotides line up with TRBD1. The junction had 5 bases not matched to a gene; V was cut back by 4 bases and J by 2 bases. Germline V lookup: CDR1 MGHRA, CDR2 YSYEKL. The CDR3 totals 14 residues.

V is TRBV7-2 and J is TRBJ2-5, with D uncertain. V was clipped by 1 base and J by 5 bases, with 14 bases between them. CDR3 length: 15 amino acids. Germline CDR1 reads SGHTA; CDR2 reads FQGNSA. The DNA of the CDR3 is TGTGCCAGCAGCTTAGGGGCCCTAGGTAGGGAGACCCAGTACTTC. The encoded protein is CASSLGALGRETQYF.

The chain recombines TRBV11-3 with TRBJ1-1, with TRBD1 identical over 7 bases. V trimming: 0 bases; J trimming: 7 bases; junction bases outside the gene matches: 5. From germline, CDR1 is SGHNT and CDR2 YENEEA. CDR3 size: 14 residues. DNA for the CDR3: TGTGCCAGCAGCTTAGATGAGGGGGCGGTTGAAGCTTTCTTT. Translated: CASSLDEGAVEAFF.

The chain is built from TRBV6-5 and TRBJ2-1; TRBD2 agrees at 7 bases. Germline V gene sequence: CDR1 MNHEY, CDR2 SVGAGI. Trimming at V came to 0 bases and at J to 10 bases, leaving 0 bases not matched to a gene. This CDR3 has 12 amino acids. CDR3 protein: CASSYSRGEQFF. The CDR3 region has the DNA TGTGCCAGCAGTTACTCGCGGGGGGAGCAGTTCTTC.

The gene calls are TRBV9 and TRBJ2-2; tentatively, D is TRBD1 (5 bases). CDR3 size: 17 residues. Trimming removed 0 bases at V and 3 bases at J, with 15 bases between. Germline loops: CDR1 SGDLS, CDR2 YYNGEE. The CDR3 DNA sequence: TGTGCCAGCAGCGTAGAGGCAGGGCGATGGGACACCGGGGAGCTGTTTTTT. It translates to CASSVEAGRWDTGELFF.

J is TRBJ1-6 and V is TRBV19, with D possibly being TRBD1 (5 bases). Between the trimmed V and J ends, which lost 4 bases and 0 bases, there was a span of 13 bases. Germline CDR1 LNHDA, CDR2 SQIVND (reference sequence). The CDR3 spans 17 residues. The CDR3 protein is CASSTYRTSSYNSPLHF. CDR3 bases: TGTGCCAGTAGTACGTACAGGACTAGCTCCTATAATTCACCCCTCCACTTT.

In DNA, the CDR3 is TGCGCCAGCAGCTTGGGGGACAGTCGCACAGATACGCAGTATTTT. This encodes CASSLGDSRTDTQYF. The V call is TRBV5-1, the J call TRBJ2-3, with TRBD1 matching 7 bases. The germline V gene encodes CDR1 SGHRS and CDR2 YFSETQ. V lost 0 bases and J lost 1; bases outside the gene matches: 2. This CDR3 is built from 15 residues.

CDR3 region: CASSLRPGTDPGNEQFF. The DNA of the CDR3 is TGTGCCAGCAGCTTAAGACCAGGGACAGACCCAGGCAATGAGCAGTTCTTC. The V gene is TRBV7-3, the J gene TRBJ2-1, with 7 bases fitting TRBD1. The CDR3 has 17 residues. CDR1 and CDR2 from the germline V gene are SGHTA and FQGTGA. Trimming took 1 base from V and 6 from J; bases not matched to a gene: 12.

The table lists this clone with a count of one. V usage is TRBV6-5 and J usage is TRBJ2-7; 8 nucleotides line up with TRBD2. CDR3 length: 15 amino acids. Trimming took 0 bases from V and 2 from J; bases not matched to a gene: 3. The germline V gene has CDR1 MNHEY and CDR2 SVGAGI. This CDR3 is CASSYSGGRTYEQYF. The CDR3 DNA is TGTGCCAGCAGTTACTCTGGCGGGAGGACCTACGAGCAGTACTTC.

The J gene is TRBJ2-7, the V gene TRBV5-1, with D maybe TRBD1 (6 bases). The CDR3 has 14 residues. V lost 4 bases to trimming and J lost 5 bases, with 16 bases between them. In germline, CDR1 is SGHRS, CDR2 YFSETQ. The CDR3 DNA is TGCGCCAGCAGCCGGGTGGGGGCTGGAAACGAGCAGTACTTC. Amino acid sequence: CASSRVGAGNEQYF.

The rearrangement uses TRBV10-3 and TRBJ2-5, with a tentative D call TRBD2 (6 bases). Trimming took 7 bases from V and 3 from J, leaving 15 bases between them. The germline gives CDR1 ENHRY, CDR2 SYGVKD. This CDR3 is 14 amino acids long. The CDR3 sequence is CAINSGETEETQYF. The CDR3 nucleotides read TGTGCCATCAATTCGGGAGAGACGGAAGAGACCCAGTACTTC.

The chain is built from TRBV30 and TRBJ2-1; the match to TRBD1 covers 7 bases. V dropped 3 bases and J dropped 3; count of bases not matched to a gene: 8. Germline lookup yields CDR1 GTSNPN and CDR2 SVGIG (reference sequence). CDR3 length: 15 amino acids. This chain's CDR3 is CAWSRPGTVYNEQFF. The CDR3 DNA is TGTGCCTGGAGCCGTCCCGGGACAGTCTACAATGAGCAGTTCTTC.

This clone was picked up a small number of times. The chain links TRBV10-3 to TRBJ2-3, with D possibly being TRBD1 or TRBD2 (5 bases each). Deletions cut 6 bases from V and 6 bases from J, with 19 bases between. The CDR3 loop spans 15 amino acids. Germline V gene lookup returns CDR1 ENHRY and CDR2 SYGVKD. The CDR3 here is CAISKGTAQEDTQYF. CDR3 coding DNA: TGTGCCATCAGCAAAGGGACGGCCCAGGAGGATACGCAGTATTTT.

The chain recombines TRBV6-6 with TRBJ2-2, with 7 bases that match TRBD1. The V gene end was trimmed by 6 bases and the J gene end by 3 bases; junction bases not matched to a gene: 7. The CDR3 has 15 amino acids. Germline V gene lookup returns CDR1 MNHNY and CDR2 SVGAGI (reference sequence). CDR3 amino acids: CASREPQGDTGELFF. CDR3 in DNA: TGTGCCAGCAGAGAACCGCAGGGGGACACCGGGGAGCTGTTTTTT.

This rearrangement joins TRBV11-2 to TRBJ1-1; a weak D match, TRBD1 (6 bases). In germline, CDR1 is SGHAT, CDR2 FQNNGV. This CDR3 has 14 amino acids. With 5 bases removed from V and 0 bases from J, the gap between germline ends came to 10 bases. This CDR3 is CASSQDSMNTEAFF. The CDR3 DNA reads TGTGCCAGCAGCCAGGACAGCATGAACACTGAAGCTTTCTTT.

The chain joins TRBV11-3 to TRBJ2-7; 9 bases are shared with TRBD2. CDR3 size: 15 residues. With 5 bases clipped from V and 7 bases from J, the junction kept 12 bases outside the gene matches. Germline V gene sequence: CDR1 SGHNT, CDR2 YENEEA. CDR3 amino acids: CASSAVAGVASEQYF. The DNA for the CDR3 is TGTGCCAGCAGCGCGGTAGCGGGAGTGGCCTCGGAGCAGTACTTC. Combining the CDR3 with reference TRBV11-3 and TRBJ2-7 gives the whole variable domain EAGVVQSPRYKIIEKKQPVAFWCNPISGHNTLYWYLQNLGQGPELLIRYENEEAVDDSQLPKDRFSAERLKGVDSTLKIQPAELGDSAVYLCASSAVAGVASEQYFGPGTRLTVT.

This chain joins TRBV6-5 and TRBJ2-2; perhaps TRBD1 as D (5 bases). Trimming pared 8 bases from V and 0 bases from J, leaving 10 bases between. Germline-derived CDR1 and CDR2 are MNHEY and SVGAGI. This CDR3 has 14 residues. CDR3 DNA: TGTGCCAGCGGAAGACAGACGAACACCGGGGAGCTGTTTTTT. Its protein is CASGRQTNTGELFF.

The CDR3 DNA reads TGCGCCAGCAGCTTGGGATACGAGGATACGCAGTATTTT. It codes for CASSLGYEDTQYF. The chain combines TRBV5-1 with TRBJ2-3; D call uncertain. The CDR3 has 13 residues. From germline, CDR1 is SGHRS and CDR2 YFSETQ. V lost 0 bases and J 6 bases, leaving 8 bases between the germline ends. Looking up the rest from reference TRBV5-1 and TRBJ2-3 gives the full variable domain: KAGVTQTPRYLIKTRGQQVTLSCSPISGHRSVSWYQQTPGQGLQFLFEYFSETQRNKGNFPGRFSGRQFSNSRSEMNVSTLELGDSALYLCASSLGYEDTQYFGPGTRLTVL.

The CDR3 region has the DNA TGCAGCGTTCGGACAGGGGTGGGGAATCAGCCCCAGCATTTT. It yields the protein CSVRTGVGNQPQHF. The rearrangement uses TRBV29-1 and TRBJ1-5; 9 nucleotides align to TRBD1. J lost 4 bases, V lost 5 bases, and 6 bases had no gene match. This CDR3 comprises 14 residues. CDR1 and CDR2 from the germline V gene are SQVTM and ANQGSEA.

There are a few counts of this clone. The chain has TRBV4-1 and TRBJ2-3; D could derive from TRBD1 or TRBD2 (5 bases each). Germline CDR1 reads MGHRA; CDR2 reads YSYEKL. V lost 3 bases and J 3 bases, leaving 22 bases between the germline ends. This CDR3 comprises 18 residues. The CDR3 DNA is TGCGCCAGCAGCCAGAAAAGCCGGGACCCGCTAGGGACAGATACGCAGTATTTT. It codes for CASSQKSRDPLGTDTQYF.

The chain links TRBV30 to TRBJ2-1, with 10 bases identical to TRBD2. In germline, CDR1 is GTSNPN, CDR2 SVGIG (reference sequence). J lost 6 bases, V lost 3 bases, and 8 bases had no gene match. CDR3 length: 15 residues. The DNA for the CDR3 is TGTGCCTGGAGCCCTAGCGGGAGCCCTCCCAATGAGCAGTTCTTC. Protein: CAWSPSGSPPNEQFF.

The CDR3 loop reads CASSMLRQTLGYGYTF. The CDR3, as DNA: TGTGCCAGCAGCATGCTACGACAGACACTAGGCTATGGCTACACCTTC. This chain connects TRBV7-8 to TRBJ1-2; maybe TRBD1 (5 bases). Germline-derived CDR1 and CDR2 are SGHVS and FQNEAQ. Trimming left V 5 bases short and J 4 bases short, with 20 bases between. There are 16 residues in the CDR3.

V is TRBV6-6 and J is TRBJ1-1; weak D call: TRBD1 (5 bases). Trimming shortened V by 0 bases and J by 7 bases, and 6 bases separated the two germline ends. From germline, CDR1 is MNHNY and CDR2 SVGAGI (reference sequence). The CDR3 consists of 12 residues. The CDR3 DNA reads TGTGCCAGCAGTTACTCAGACAGTGAAGCTTTCTTT. This translates into CASSYSDSEAFF.